Below are 5 T cell receptor beta chains sequenced from a single sample in a study of T cell repertoires in cytomegalovirus infection. These receptors have no known antigen. TCRdb reprocessed the reads with MiXCR, giving one entry per CDR3 protein. The sample yields fewer than 650,000 distinct CDR3 sequences, 40% seen once. The input for sequencing was cultured PBMCs, taken from culture after CMV antigen stimulation. All receptors derive from a human donor in good health (CMV status not recorded). Some clones in this sample may be carry-over from other donors' samples.

This chain uses TRBV6-6 with TRBJ2-7; 8 nucleotides line up with TRBD2. Germline CDR1 is MNHNY and CDR2 is SVGAGI (reference sequence). The CDR3 covers 14 residues. Trimming at V came to 0 bases and at J to 6 bases, leaving 4 bases not matched to a gene. Here the CDR3 DNA reads TGTGCCAGCAGTTACTCCGGGACTAGTGGCGAGCAGTACTTC. As protein: CASSYSGTSGEQYF.

The rearrangement uses TRBV12-3 or TRBV12-4 and TRBJ2-7, with D maybe TRBD2 (6 bases). The CDR3 sequence is 11 residues long. Deletions cut 8 bases from V and 5 bases from J, with 10 bases between. CDR3 sequence: CASRGVHEQYF. The CDR3 region has the DNA TGTGCCAGCCGCGGGGTCCACGAGCAGTACTTC.

The V call is TRBV6-2 or TRBV6-3, the J call TRBJ1-2, with 7 bases that match TRBD1. Germline CDR1 and CDR2: MNHEY and SVGEGT. Germline trimming cut 2 bases from V and 3 bases from J; bases unmatched to any gene: 3. The CDR3 contains 14 residues. The CDR3 here is CASSYPGQYYGYTF. In nucleotides, the CDR3 is TGTGCCAGCAGTTACCCGGGACAGTACTATGGCTACACCTTC.

The V call is TRBV19, the J call TRBJ2-5, with unresolved D. Trimming left V 6 bases short and J 7 bases short, with 15 bases between. The length of the CDR3 is 13 residues. Germline V lookup: CDR1 LNHDA, CDR2 SQIVND (reference sequence). Here the CDR3 reads CASSTQPVGTQYF. For the CDR3, the DNA is TGTGCCAGTAGCACACAGCCGGTCGGGACCCAGTACTTC.

CDR3 coding DNA: TGTGCCAGCAGCTTAGACAGGGACGTTCTGGGGGCTTTCTTT. Amino acid sequence: CASSLDRDVLGAFF. This rearrangement joins TRBV5-4 to TRBJ1-1; 7 bases match TRBD1. The germline V gene has CDR1 SGHNT and CDR2 YYREEE (reference sequence). The V and J ends lost 2 bases and 11 bases, in that order; junction bases with no gene match: 12. The CDR3 length is 14 residues.